This T cell receptor beta chain was recovered during a study of T cell responses to AZD1222 COVID-19 vaccine. Findings of the study overall: Spike-wide coverage was observed for vaccine-associated CD4 TCRs, with dominant responses at 160-218 and 743-854. Seropositivity was recorded at baseline in only a handful of AZD1222 recipients.

About this clone itself: The antigen is unknown. This sample includes further DNA sequences coding for the same CDR3.

Sequenced by immunoSEQ multiplex PCR; TCRdb stores in-frame clones only, minus some. The table lists 84,000 or so clones, roughly 85% of them singletons. The CDR3 spans 16 residues. V was clipped by 5 bases and J by 2 bases; unmatched bases: 10. Germline V gives CDR1 SGHTS, CDR2 YDEGEE. The rearrangement links TRBV5-8 to TRBJ1-5; 7 bases line up with TRBD1. The source material was peripheral blood, sampled on day 0 of AZD1222 vaccination. The receptor was derived from an adult in good health. CDR3 amino acids: CASSLDRVRGNQPQHF. The CDR3 bases are TGTGCCAGCAGTTTAGACAGGGTTCGGGGCAATCAGCCCCAGCATTTT. The variable domain in full, completed from reference TRBV5-8 and TRBJ1-5, reads EAGVTQSPTHLIKTRGQQATLRCSPISGHTSVYWYQQALGLGLQFLLWYDEGEERNRGNFPPRFSGRQFPNYSSELNVNALELEDSALYLCASSLDRVRGNQPQHFGDGTRLSIL.